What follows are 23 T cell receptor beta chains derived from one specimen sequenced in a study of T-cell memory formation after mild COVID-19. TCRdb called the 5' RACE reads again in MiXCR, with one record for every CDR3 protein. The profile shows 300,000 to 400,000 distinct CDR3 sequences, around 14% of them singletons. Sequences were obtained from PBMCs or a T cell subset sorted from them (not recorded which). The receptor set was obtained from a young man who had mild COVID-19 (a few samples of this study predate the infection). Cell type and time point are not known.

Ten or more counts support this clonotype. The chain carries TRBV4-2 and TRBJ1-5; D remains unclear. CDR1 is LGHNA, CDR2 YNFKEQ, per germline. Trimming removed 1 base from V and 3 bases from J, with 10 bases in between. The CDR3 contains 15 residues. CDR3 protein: CASSQAGRFNQPQHF. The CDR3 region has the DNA TGTGCCAGCAGCCAAGCTGGCAGATTCAATCAGCCCCAGCATTTT.

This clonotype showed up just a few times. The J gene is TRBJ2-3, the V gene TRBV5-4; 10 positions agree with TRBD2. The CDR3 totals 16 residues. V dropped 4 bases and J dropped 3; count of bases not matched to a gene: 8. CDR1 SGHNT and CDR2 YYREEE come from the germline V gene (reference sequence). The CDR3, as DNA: TGTGCCAGCAGCACTCCGGGACTAGCGAGAACAGATACGCAGTATTTT. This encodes CASSTPGLARTDTQYF.

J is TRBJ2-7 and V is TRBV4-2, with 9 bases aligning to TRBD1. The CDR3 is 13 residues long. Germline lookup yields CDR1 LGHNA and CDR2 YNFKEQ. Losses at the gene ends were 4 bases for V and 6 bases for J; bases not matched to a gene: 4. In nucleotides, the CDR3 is TGTGCCAGCAGCCCCGGGACAGGGACCGAGCAGTACTTC. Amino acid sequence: CASSPGTGTEQYF.

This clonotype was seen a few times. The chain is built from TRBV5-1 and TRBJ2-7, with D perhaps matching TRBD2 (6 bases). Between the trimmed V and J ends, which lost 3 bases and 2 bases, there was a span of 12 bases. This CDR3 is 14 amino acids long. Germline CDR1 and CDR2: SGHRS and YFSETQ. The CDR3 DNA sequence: TGCGCCAGCAGCTCCGAAGGCGGGGCCTACGAGCAGTACTTC. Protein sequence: CASSSEGGAYEQYF.

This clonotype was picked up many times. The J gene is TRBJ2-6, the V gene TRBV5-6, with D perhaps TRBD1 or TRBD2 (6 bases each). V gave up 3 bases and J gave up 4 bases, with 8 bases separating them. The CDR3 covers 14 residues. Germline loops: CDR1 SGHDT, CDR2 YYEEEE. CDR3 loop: CASSWGAGANVLTF. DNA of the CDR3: TGTGCCAGCAGCTGGGGGGCCGGGGCCAACGTCCTGACTTTC.

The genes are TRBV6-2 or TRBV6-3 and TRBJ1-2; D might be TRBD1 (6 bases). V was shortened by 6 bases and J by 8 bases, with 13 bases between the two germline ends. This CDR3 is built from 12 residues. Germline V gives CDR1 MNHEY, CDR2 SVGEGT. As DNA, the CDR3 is TGTGCCAGCAGCACGGGGGGGCACGGCTACACCTTC. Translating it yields CASSTGGHGYTF.

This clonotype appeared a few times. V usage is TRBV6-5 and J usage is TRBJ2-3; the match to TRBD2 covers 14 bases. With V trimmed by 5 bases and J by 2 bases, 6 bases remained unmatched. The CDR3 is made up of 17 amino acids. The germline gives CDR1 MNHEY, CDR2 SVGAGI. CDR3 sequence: CASSRGLAGALTDTQYF. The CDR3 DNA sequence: TGTGCCAGCAGTAGGGGACTAGCGGGGGCCCTCACAGATACGCAGTATTTT.

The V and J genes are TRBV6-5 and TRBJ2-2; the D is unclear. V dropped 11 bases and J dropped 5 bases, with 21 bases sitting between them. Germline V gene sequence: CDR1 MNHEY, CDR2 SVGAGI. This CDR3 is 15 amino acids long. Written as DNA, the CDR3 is TGTGCCCAGCAGCCGGGTTACAGTCGGACCGGGGAGCTGTTTTTT. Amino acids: CAQQPGYSRTGELFF.

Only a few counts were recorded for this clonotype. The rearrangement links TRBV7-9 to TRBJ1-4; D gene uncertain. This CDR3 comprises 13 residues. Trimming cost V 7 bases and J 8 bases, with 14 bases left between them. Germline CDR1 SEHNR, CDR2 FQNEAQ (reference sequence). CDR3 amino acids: CASNMGPSEKLFF. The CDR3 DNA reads TGTGCCAGCAACATGGGCCCTTCCGAAAAACTGTTTTTT. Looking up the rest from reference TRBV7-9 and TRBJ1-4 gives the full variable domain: DTGVSQNPRHKITKRGQNVTFRCDPISEHNRLYWYRQTLGQGPEFLTYFQNEAQLEKSRLLSDRFSAERPKGSFSTLEIQRTEQGDSAMYLCASNMGPSEKLFFGSGTQLSVL.

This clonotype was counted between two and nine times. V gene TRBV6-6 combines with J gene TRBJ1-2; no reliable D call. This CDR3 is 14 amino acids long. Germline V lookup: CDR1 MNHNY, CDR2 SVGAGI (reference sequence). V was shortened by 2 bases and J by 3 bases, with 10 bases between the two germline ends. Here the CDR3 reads CASSYGERDYGYTF. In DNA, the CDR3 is TGTGCCAGCAGTTACGGGGAGAGAGACTATGGCTACACCTTC.

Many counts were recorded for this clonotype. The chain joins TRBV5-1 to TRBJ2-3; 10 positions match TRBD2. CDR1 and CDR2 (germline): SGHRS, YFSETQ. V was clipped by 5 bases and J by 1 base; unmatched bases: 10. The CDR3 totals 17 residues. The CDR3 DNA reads TGCGCCAGCAGTGTCACCGCCGGGACTAGCGGCACAGATACGCAGTATTTT. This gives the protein CASSVTAGTSGTDTQYF.

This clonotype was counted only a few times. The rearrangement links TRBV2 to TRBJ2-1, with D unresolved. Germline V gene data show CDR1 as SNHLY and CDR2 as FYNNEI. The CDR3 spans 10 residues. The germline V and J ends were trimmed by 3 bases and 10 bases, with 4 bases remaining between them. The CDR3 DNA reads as TGTGCCAGCAGTGATCTGGAGCAGTTCTTC. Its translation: CASSDLEQFF.

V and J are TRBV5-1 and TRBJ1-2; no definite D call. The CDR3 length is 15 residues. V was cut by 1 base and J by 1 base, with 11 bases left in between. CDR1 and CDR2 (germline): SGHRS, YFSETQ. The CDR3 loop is CASSLTESINYGYTF. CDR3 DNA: TGCGCCAGCAGCTTGACAGAGTCTATTAACTATGGCTACACCTTC.

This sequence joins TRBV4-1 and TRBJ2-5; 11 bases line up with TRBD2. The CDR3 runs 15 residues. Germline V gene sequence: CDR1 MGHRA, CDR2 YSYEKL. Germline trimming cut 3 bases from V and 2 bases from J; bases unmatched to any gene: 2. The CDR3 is CASSQTSGEQETQYF. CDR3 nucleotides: TGCGCCAGCAGCCAGACTAGCGGGGAGCAAGAGACCCAGTACTTC.

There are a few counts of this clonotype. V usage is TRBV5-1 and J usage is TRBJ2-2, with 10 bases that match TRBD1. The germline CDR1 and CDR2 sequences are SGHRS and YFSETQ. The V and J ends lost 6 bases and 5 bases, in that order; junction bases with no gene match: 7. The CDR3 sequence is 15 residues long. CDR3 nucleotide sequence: TGCGCCAGCAATTCCGGGACAGGGGAAACCGGGGAGCTGTTTTTT. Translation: CASNSGTGETGELFF.

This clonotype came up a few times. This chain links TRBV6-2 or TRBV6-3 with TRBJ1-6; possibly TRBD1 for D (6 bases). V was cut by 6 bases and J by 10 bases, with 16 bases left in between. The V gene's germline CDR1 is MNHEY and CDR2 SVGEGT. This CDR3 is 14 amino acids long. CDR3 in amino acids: CASSNREGGSPLHF. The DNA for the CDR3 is TGTGCCAGCAGCAACAGGGAGGGTGGCTCACCCCTCCACTTT.

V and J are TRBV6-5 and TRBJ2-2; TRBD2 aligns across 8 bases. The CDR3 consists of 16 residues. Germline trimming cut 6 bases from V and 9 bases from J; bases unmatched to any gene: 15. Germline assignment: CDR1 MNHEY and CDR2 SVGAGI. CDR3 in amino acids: CASSAGGGRRSRELFF. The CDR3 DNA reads TGTGCCAGCAGCGCCGGGGGGGGGCGACGATCCAGGGAGCTGTTTTTT.

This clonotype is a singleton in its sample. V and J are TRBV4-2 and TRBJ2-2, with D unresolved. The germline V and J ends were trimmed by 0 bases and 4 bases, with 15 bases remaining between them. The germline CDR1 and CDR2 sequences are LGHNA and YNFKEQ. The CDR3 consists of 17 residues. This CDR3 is CASSQELARVITGELFF. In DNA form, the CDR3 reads TGTGCCAGCAGCCAAGAACTGGCACGTGTGATCACCGGGGAGCTGTTTTTT.

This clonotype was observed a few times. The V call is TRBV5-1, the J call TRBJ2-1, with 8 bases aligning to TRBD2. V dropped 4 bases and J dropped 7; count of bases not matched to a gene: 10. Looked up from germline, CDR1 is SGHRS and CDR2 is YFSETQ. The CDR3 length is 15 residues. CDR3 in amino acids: CASSTWRSGVNEQFF. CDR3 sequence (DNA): TGCGCCAGCAGCACCTGGCGTAGCGGGGTAAATGAGCAGTTCTTC.

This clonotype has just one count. CDR3 residues: CASSRTVAHSTDTQYF. In nucleotides, the CDR3 is TGCGCCAGCAGCCGGACCGTAGCTCATAGCACAGATACGCAGTATTTT. This chain links TRBV4-3 with TRBJ2-3; unclear D gene. Trimming shortened V by 4 bases and J by 0 bases, and 14 bases separated the two germline ends. Per germline, CDR1 LGHNA and CDR2 YSLEER. CDR3 length equals 16 residues.

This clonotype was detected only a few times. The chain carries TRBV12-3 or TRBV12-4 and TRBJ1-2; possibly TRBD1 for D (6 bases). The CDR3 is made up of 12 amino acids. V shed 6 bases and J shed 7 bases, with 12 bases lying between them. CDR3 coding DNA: TGTGCCAGCAGATGGGGGACAATTGGCTACACCTTC. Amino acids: CASRWGTIGYTF.

The CDR3 region has the DNA TGTGCCAGCAGCCAAATTGAACCTACTGAAGCTTTCTTT. It translates to CASSQIEPTEAFF. This sequence joins TRBV4-2 and TRBJ1-1; D unresolved. Germline V gene lookup returns CDR1 LGHNA and CDR2 YNFKEQ. V lost 2 bases and J lost 5, with 9 bases in between. This CDR3 has 13 residues.

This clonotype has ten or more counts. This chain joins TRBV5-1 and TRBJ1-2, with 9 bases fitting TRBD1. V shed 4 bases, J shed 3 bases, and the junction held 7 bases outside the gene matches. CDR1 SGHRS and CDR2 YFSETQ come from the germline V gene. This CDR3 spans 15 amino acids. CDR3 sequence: CASSVQQGADYGYTF. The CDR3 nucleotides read TGCGCCAGCAGCGTTCAACAGGGGGCTGACTATGGCTACACCTTC.